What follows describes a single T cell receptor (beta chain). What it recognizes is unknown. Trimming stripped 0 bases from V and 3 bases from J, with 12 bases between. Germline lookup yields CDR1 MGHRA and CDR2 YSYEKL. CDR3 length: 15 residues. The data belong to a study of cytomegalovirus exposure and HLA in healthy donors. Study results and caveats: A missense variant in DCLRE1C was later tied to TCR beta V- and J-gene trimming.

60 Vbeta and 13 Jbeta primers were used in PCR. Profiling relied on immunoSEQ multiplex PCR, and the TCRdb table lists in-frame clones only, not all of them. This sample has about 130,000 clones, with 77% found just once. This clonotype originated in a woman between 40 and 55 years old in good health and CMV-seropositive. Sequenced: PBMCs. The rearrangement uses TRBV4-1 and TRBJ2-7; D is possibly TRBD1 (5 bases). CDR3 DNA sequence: TGCGCCAGCAGCCAAGACCGGACACCTCTCTACGAGCAGTACTTC. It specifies CASSQDRTPLYEQYF.